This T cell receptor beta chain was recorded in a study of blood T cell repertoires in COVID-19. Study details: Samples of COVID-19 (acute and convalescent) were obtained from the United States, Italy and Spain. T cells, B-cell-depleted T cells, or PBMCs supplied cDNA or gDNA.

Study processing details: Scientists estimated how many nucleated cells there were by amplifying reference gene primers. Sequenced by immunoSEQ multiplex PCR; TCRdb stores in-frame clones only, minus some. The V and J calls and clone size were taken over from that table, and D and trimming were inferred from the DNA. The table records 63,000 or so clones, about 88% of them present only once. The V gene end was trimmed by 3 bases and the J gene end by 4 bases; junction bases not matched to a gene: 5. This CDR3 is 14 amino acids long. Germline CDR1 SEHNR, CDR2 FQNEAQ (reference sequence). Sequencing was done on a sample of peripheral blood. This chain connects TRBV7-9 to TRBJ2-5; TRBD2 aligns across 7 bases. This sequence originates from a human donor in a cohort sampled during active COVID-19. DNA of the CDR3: TGTGCCAGCAGCTTTTCGGGCGGGAGAGAGACCCAGTACTTC. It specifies CASSFSGGRETQYF.